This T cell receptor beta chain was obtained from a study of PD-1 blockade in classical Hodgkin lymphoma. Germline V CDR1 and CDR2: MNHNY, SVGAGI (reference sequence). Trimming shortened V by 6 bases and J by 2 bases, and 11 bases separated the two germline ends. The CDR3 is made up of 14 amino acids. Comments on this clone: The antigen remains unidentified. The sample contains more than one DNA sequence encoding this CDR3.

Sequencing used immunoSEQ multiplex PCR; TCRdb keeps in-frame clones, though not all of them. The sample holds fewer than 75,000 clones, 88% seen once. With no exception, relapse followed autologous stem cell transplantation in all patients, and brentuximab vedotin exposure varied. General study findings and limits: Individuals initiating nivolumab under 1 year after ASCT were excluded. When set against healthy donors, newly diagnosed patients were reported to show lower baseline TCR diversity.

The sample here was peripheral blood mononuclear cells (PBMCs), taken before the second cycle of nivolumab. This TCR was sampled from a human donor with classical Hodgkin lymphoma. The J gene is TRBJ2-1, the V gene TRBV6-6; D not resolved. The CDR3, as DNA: TGTGCCAGCAGGCGAGACTTAACCTACAATGAGCAGTTCTTC. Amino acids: CASRRDLTYNEQFF.